The present T cell receptor (beta chain) was sequenced within a study of T cell repertoires in cytomegalovirus infection. The overall study: TCR beta signatures that were public indicated CMV infection and matching HLA type.

This clonotype was observed at least ten times. Antigen unknown. TCRdb re-derived calls from the reads in MiXCR, one entry per CDR3 protein. Among about 210,000 distinct CDR3 sequences listed, roughly 6.5% were seen once. The germline V gene has CDR1 PRHDT and CDR2 FYEKMQ (reference sequence). Between the trimmed V and J ends, which lost 5 bases and 5 bases, there was a span of 13 bases. This CDR3 spans 15 amino acids. Study-level findings and limits: What dominated the ex vivo response were HLA-C-restricted CMV-specific TCR beta clonotypes.

The TCR originated in a human donor in good health (CMV status not recorded). Some clones in this sample may be carry-over from other donors' samples. The specimen sequenced was PBMCs. The chain is built from TRBV13 and TRBJ2-6; no definite D call. CDR3 sequence reads: CASSLQRERANVLTF. The CDR3 nucleotides read TGTGCCAGCAGCCTACAGAGAGAAAGGGCCAACGTCCTGACTTTC.